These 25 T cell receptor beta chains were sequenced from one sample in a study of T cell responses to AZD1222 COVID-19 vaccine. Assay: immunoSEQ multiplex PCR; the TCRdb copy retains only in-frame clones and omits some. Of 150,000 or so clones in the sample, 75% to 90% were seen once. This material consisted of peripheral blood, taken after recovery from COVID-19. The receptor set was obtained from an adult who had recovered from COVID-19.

This CDR3 reads CASSANLGQNYGYTF. CDR3 DNA: TGTGCCAGCAGCGCGAACCTCGGACAGAACTATGGCTACACCTTC. The V and J genes are TRBV9 and TRBJ1-2; possible D gene TRBD1, 6 bases. The CDR3 is made up of 15 amino acids. The V and J ends lost 3 bases and 2 bases respectively, with 14 bases between them. CDR1 and CDR2 from the germline V gene are SGDLS and YYNGEE. The variable domain in full, with the rest retrieved from reference TRBV9 and TRBJ1-2, is DSGVTQTPKHLITATGQRVTLRCSPRSGDLSVYWYQQSLDQGLQFLIQYYNGEERAKGNILERFSAQQFPDLHSELNLSSLELGDSALYFCASSANLGQNYGYTFGSGTRLTVV.

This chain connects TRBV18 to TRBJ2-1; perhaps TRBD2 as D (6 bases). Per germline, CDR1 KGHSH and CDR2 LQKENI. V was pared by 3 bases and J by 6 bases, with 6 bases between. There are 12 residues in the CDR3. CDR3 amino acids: CASSPTSNEQFF. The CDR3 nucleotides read TGTGCCAGCTCACCGACTAGCAATGAGCAGTTCTTC. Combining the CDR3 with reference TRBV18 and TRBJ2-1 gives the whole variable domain NAGVMQNPRHLVRRRGQEARLRCSPMKGHSHVYWYRQLPEEGLKFMVYLQKENIIDESGMPKERFSAEFPKEGPSILRIQQVVRGDSAAYFCASSPTSNEQFFGPGTRLTVL.

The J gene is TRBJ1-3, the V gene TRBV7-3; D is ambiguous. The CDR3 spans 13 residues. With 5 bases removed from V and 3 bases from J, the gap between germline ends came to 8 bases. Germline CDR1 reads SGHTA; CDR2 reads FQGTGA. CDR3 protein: CASSVSFGNTIYF. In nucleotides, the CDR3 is TGTGCCAGCAGCGTATCCTTTGGAAACACCATATATTTT.

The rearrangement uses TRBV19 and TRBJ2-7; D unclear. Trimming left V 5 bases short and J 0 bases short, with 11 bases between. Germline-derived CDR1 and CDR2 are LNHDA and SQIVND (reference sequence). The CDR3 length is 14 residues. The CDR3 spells CASSLRRFSYEQYF. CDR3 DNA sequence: TGTGCCAGTAGTCTCAGGAGATTCTCCTACGAGCAGTACTTC.

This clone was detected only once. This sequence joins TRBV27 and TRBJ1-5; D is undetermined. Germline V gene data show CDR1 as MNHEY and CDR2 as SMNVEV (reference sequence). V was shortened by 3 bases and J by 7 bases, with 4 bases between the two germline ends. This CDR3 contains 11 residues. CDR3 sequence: CASSLGQPQHF. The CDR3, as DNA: TGTGCCAGCAGTTTGGGACAGCCCCAGCATTTT.

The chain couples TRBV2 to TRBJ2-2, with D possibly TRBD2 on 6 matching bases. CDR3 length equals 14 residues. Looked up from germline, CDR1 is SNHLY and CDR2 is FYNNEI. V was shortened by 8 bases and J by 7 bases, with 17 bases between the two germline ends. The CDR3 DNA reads TGTGCCAGCGGAGGGAACCTCCGGAGCGGGGAGCTGTTTTTT. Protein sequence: CASGGNLRSGELFF.

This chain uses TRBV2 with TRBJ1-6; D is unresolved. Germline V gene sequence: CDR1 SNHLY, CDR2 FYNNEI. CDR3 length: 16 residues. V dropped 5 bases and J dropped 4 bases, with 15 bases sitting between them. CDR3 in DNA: TGTGCCAGCAGTCTTCCCTTGACGGGATATAATTCACCCCTCCACTTT. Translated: CASSLPLTGYNSPLHF.

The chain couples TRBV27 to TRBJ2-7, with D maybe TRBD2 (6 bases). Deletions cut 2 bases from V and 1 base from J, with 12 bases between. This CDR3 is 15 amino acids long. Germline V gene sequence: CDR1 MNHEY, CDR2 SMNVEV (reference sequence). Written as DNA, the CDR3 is TGTGCCAGCAGTTTAACCGGACTACCGTCCTACGAGCAGTACTTC. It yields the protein CASSLTGLPSYEQYF.

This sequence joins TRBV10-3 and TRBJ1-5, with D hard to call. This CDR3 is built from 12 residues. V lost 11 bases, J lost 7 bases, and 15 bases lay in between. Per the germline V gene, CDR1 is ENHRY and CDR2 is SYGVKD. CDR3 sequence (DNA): TGTGCCCGGAGGGAATTCGTCCAGCCCCAGCATTTT. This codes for CARREFVQPQHF.

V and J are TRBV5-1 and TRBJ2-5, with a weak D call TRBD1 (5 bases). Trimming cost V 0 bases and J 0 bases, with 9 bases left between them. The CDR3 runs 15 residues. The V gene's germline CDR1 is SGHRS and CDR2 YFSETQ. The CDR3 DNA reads TGCGCCAGCAGCTTGGCCGCAGGGTACCAAGAGACCCAGTACTTC. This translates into CASSLAAGYQETQYF.

As DNA, the CDR3 is TGTGCCACCAGTGGTCAGGGTAGCAATCAGCCCCAGCATTTT. Translating gives CATSGQGSNQPQHF. The chain uses TRBV24-1 and TRBJ1-5; D is possibly TRBD1 (5 bases). The CDR3 is made up of 14 amino acids. V lost 5 bases, J lost 0 bases, and 7 bases lay in between. Germline-derived CDR1 and CDR2 are KGHDR and SFDVKD.

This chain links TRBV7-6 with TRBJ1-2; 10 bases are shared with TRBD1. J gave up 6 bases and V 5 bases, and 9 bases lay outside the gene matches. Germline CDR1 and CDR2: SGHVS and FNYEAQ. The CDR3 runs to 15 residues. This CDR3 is CASSAGTGEIHGYTF. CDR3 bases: TGTGCCAGCAGCGCCGGGACAGGGGAGATCCATGGCTACACCTTC.

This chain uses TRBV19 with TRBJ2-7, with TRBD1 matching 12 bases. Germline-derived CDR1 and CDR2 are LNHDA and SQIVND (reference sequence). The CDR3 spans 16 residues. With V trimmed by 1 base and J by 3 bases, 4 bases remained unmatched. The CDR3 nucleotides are TGTGCCAGTAGTATAGTCGGGACAGGGGGCAACTACGAGCAGTACTTC. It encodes CASSIVGTGGNYEQYF.

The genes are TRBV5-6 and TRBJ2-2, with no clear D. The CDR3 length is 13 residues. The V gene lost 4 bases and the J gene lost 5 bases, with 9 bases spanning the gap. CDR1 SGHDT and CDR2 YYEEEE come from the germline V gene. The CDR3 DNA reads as TGTGCCAGCAGCAAACAGAGGACCGGGGAGCTGTTTTTT. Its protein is CASSKQRTGELFF.

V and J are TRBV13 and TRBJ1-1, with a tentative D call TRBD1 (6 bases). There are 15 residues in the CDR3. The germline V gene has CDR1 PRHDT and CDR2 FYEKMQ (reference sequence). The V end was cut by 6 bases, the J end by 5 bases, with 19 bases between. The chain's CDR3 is CASSARGGGATEAFF. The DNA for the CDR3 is TGTGCCAGCAGTGCCCGCGGCGGGGGGGCAACTGAAGCTTTCTTT.

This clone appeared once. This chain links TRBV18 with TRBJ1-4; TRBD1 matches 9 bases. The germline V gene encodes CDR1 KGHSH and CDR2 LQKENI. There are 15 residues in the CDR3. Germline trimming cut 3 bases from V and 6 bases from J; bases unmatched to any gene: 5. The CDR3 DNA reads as TGTGCCAGCTCACCGCCGAGGACAGGGGATGAAAAACTGTTTTTT. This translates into CASSPPRTGDEKLFF.

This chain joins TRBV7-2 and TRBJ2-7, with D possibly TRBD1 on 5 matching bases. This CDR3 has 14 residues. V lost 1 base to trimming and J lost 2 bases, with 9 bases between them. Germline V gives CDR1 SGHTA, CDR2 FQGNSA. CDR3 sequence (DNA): TGTGCCAGCAGCTTAGGGCAGGGTACCTACGAGCAGTACTTC. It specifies CASSLGQGTYEQYF.

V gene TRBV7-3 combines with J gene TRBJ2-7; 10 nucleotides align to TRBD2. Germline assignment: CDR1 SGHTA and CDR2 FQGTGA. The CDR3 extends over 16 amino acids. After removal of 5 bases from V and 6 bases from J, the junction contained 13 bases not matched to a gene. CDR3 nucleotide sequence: TGTGCCAGCAGCGTGGGAGTAGCGGGGGGAAACGCCGAGCAGTACTTC. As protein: CASSVGVAGGNAEQYF. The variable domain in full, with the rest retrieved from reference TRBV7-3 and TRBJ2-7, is GAGVSQTPSNKVTEKGKYVELRCDPISGHTALYWYRQSLGQGPEFLIYFQGTGAADDSGLPNDRFFAVRPEGSVSTLKIQRTERGDSAVYLCASSVGVAGGNAEQYFGPGTRLTVT.

In DNA, the CDR3 is TGTGCCAGCACCCAGGGGGCTTCCGGAAACACCATATATTTT. Translating gives CASTQGASGNTIYF. This chain connects TRBV6-5 to TRBJ1-3, with 8 nucleotides matching TRBD1. Losses at the gene ends were 7 bases for V and 4 bases for J; bases not matched to a gene: 6. The CDR3 totals 14 residues. Germline V lookup: CDR1 MNHEY, CDR2 SVGAGI.

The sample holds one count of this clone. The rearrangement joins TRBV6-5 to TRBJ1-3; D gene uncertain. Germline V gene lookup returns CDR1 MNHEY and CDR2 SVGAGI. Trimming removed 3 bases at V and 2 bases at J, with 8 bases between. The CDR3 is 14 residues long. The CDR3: CASSYKGAGNTIYF. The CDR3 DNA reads TGTGCCAGCAGTTATAAGGGAGCTGGAAACACCATATATTTT.

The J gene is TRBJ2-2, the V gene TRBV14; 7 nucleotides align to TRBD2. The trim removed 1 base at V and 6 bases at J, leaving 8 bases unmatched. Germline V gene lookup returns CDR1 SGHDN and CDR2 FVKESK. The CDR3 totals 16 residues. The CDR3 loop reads CASSQVGGRSPGELFF. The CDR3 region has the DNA TGTGCCAGCAGCCAAGTTGGCGGGAGAAGCCCCGGGGAGCTGTTTTTT.

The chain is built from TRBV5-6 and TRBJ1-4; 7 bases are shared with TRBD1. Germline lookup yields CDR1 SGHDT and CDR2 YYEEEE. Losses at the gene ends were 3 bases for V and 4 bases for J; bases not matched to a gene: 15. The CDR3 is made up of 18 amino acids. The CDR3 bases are TGTGCCAGCAGCTATCTGTCAACCCAACAGGGGAGTAATGAAAAACTGTTTTTT. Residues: CASSYLSTQQGSNEKLFF.

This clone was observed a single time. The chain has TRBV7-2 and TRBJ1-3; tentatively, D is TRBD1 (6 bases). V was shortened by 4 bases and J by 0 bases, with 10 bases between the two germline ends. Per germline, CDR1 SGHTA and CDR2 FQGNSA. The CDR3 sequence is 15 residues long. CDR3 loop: CASSSQGSSGNTIYF. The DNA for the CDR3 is TGTGCCAGCAGCTCACAGGGTTCCTCTGGAAACACCATATATTTT.

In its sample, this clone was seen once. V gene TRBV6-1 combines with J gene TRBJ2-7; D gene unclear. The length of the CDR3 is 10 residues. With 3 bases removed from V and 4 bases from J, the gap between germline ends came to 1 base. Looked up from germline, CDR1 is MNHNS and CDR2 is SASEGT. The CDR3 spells CASSEYEQYF. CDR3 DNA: TGTGCCAGCAGTGAGTACGAGCAGTACTTC.

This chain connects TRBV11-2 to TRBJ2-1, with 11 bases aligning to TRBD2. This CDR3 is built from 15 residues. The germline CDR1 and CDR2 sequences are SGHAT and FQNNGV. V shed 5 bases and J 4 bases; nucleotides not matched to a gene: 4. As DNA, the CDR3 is TGTGCCAGCAGCAGCGGGACTAGCGGATACAATGAGCAGTTCTTC. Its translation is CASSSGTSGYNEQFF.